This TCR beta chain was recovered during a study of T cell changes during pregnancy in multiple sclerosis. Method: immunoSEQ multiplex PCR; TCRdb's copy keeps in-frame clones and lacks some. The sample shows approximately 32,000 clones, about 93% of them seen only once. The CDR3 runs 17 residues. CDR1 and CDR2 from the germline V gene are MNHEY and SMNVEV (reference sequence). The V and J ends lost 4 bases and 7 bases, in that order; junction bases with no gene match: 16. The chain employs TRBV27 and TRBJ1-5, with TRBD1 matching over 7 bases. This TCR was recovered from a female donor with multiple sclerosis, enrolled in a pregnancy study. The sequences come from CD4+ T cells from peripheral blood mononuclear cells, collected in the second trimester of pregnancy. The CDR3 loop reads CASSSRSGTGVKQPQHF. The CDR3 DNA reads as TGTGCCAGCAGTTCACGATCCGGCACAGGGGTAAAACAGCCCCAGCATTTT.